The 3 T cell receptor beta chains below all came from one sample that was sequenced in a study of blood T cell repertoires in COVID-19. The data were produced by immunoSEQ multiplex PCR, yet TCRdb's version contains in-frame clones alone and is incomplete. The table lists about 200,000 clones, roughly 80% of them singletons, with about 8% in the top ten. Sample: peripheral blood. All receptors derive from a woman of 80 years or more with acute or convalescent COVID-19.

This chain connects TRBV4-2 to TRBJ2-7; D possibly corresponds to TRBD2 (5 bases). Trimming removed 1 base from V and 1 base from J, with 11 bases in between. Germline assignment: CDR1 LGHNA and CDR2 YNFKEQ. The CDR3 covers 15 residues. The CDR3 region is CASSQAGGRSYEQYF. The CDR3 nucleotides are TGTGCCAGCAGCCAAGCAGGCGGGCGATCCTACGAGCAGTACTTC.

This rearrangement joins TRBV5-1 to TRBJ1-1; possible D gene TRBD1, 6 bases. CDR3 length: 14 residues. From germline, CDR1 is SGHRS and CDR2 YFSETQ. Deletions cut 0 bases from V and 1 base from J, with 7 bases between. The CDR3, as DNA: TGCGCCAGCAGCTTGGAGGGACAGAACACTGAAGCTTTCTTT. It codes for CASSLEGQNTEAFF.

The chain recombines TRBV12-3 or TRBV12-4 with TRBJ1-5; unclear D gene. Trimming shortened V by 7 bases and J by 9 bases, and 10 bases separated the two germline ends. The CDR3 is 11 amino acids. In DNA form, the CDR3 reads TGTGCCAGCACCCCCCGGGGGCCCCAGCATTTT. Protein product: CASTPRGPQHF.